Following are 17 T cell receptor beta chains from one sample sequenced in a study of blood T cell repertoires in COVID-19. Some clones are missing from TCRdb's copy, which holds only in-frame ones; the method was immunoSEQ multiplex PCR. The sample lists some 72,000 clones; more than 70% were seen once. The sequencing sample was made of peripheral blood. These TCRs come from a man between 50 and 59 years old with COVID-19, enrolled during active disease.

The chain recombines TRBV18 with TRBJ1-4, with 7 bases identical to TRBD1. Germline CDR1 reads KGHSH; CDR2 reads LQKENI. CDR3 length: 15 amino acids. Trimming cost V 2 bases and J 8 bases; bases outside gene matches: 8. Here the CDR3 DNA reads TGTGCCAGCTCACCATGGGACAGAGACCCAGAAAAACTGTTTTTT. Translating it yields CASSPWDRDPEKLFF.

This rearrangement joins TRBV5-1 to TRBJ1-1, with D maybe TRBD1 (5 bases). The CDR3 covers 16 residues. V lost 4 bases to trimming and J lost 2 bases, with 18 bases between them. Per germline, CDR1 SGHRS and CDR2 YFSETQ. CDR3 sequence reads: CASSDGHSLSNTEAFF. CDR3 nucleotides: TGCGCCAGCAGCGATGGACATTCACTTTCTAACACTGAAGCTTTCTTT.

V gene TRBV7-3 combines with J gene TRBJ2-5; 8 bases are a match to TRBD2. Losses at the gene ends were 8 bases for V and 5 bases for J; bases not matched to a gene: 10. The CDR3 is 14 residues long. Germline V gives CDR1 SGHTA, CDR2 FQGTGA. Written as DNA, the CDR3 is TGTGCCAGCTCAGCCGGGGGGGGTGGGGAGACCCAGTACTTC. Its protein is CASSAGGGGETQYF.

The V gene is TRBV18, the J gene TRBJ2-2, with D uncertain. The germline CDR1 and CDR2 sequences are KGHSH and LQKENI. V was pared by 3 bases and J by 0 bases, with 11 bases between. CDR3 length: 16 residues. CDR3 amino acids: CASSPSETSNTGELFF. The CDR3 DNA reads as TGTGCCAGCTCACCCTCGGAGACGTCGAACACCGGGGAGCTGTTTTTT.

The rearrangement joins TRBV6-5 to TRBJ1-5; no clear D. Germline V gene sequence: CDR1 MNHEY, CDR2 SVGAGI. The CDR3 covers 13 residues. V lost 3 bases, J lost 0 bases, and 3 bases lay in between. This CDR3 reads CASSYNSNQPQHF. CDR3 nucleotide sequence: TGTGCCAGCAGTTATAATAGCAATCAGCCCCAGCATTTT.

The rearrangement uses TRBV27 and TRBJ2-7; TRBD2 matches 11 bases. The V and J ends lost 5 bases and 1 base, in that order; junction bases with no gene match: 4. The CDR3 has 15 amino acids. The germline V gene encodes CDR1 MNHEY and CDR2 SMNVEV (reference sequence). CDR3 region: CASSRRLAGSYEQYF. The CDR3 DNA follows: TGTGCCAGCAGTCGAAGACTAGCGGGGTCCTACGAGCAGTACTTC.

The V call is TRBV6-1, the J call TRBJ1-5, with D perhaps TRBD1 (5 bases). Trimming removed 3 bases at V and 6 bases at J, with 18 bases between. The CDR3 has 16 residues. Per the germline V gene, CDR1 is MNHNS and CDR2 is SASEGT. In DNA form, the CDR3 reads TGTGCCAGCAGTGATCTGGGGCAGGGTGGGCCTCAGCCCCAGCATTTT. Encoded protein: CASSDLGQGGPQPQHF.

The chain uses TRBV5-4 and TRBJ2-6; D unclear. CDR1 is SGHNT and CDR2 is YYREEE in the germline V gene (reference sequence). This CDR3 region has 15 residues. The V gene lost 0 bases and the J gene lost 0 bases, with 4 bases spanning the gap. DNA for the CDR3: TGTGCCAGCAGCTTGGGTCGCTCTGGGGCCAACGTCCTGACTTTC. Its translation: CASSLGRSGANVLTF. Combining the CDR3 with reference TRBV5-4 and TRBJ2-6 gives the whole variable domain ETGVTQSPTHLIKTRGQQVTLRCSSQSGHNTVSWYQQALGQGPQFIFQYYREEENGRGNFPPRFSGLQFPNYSSELNVNALELDDSALYLCASSLGRSGANVLTFGAGSRLTVL.

The V call is TRBV7-8, the J call TRBJ2-7; 11 bases are shared with TRBD2. The germline V gene encodes CDR1 SGHVS and CDR2 FQNEAQ. V was clipped by 3 bases and J by 2 bases; unmatched bases: 3. CDR3 length: 15 residues. Written as DNA, the CDR3 is TGTGCCAGCAGCTTCGCTAGCGGGAGGCCCTACGAGCAGTACTTC. Amino acid sequence: CASSFASGRPYEQYF.

The chain couples TRBV7-9 to TRBJ2-2; tentatively, D is TRBD1 (5 bases). Trimming took off 5 bases at V and 6 bases at J, with 10 bases between the two ends. Germline V gene lookup returns CDR1 SEHNR and CDR2 FQNEAQ (reference sequence). The CDR3 contains 13 residues. CDR3 nucleotides: TGTGCCAGCAGCACCAGGGTAGCCGGGGAGCTGTTTTTT. Translated: CASSTRVAGELFF. The full variable domain, with the rest looked up from reference TRBV7-9 and TRBJ2-2, is DTGVSQNPRHKITKRGQNVTFRCDPISEHNRLYWYRQTLGQGPEFLTYFQNEAQLEKSRLLSDRFSAERPKGSFSTLEIQRTEQGDSAMYLCASSTRVAGELFFGEGSRLTVL.

The rearrangement joins TRBV20-1 to TRBJ2-7; D gene uncertain. The CDR3 is 10 amino acids. Trimming left V 3 bases short and J 4 bases short, with 4 bases between. From germline, CDR1 is DFQATT and CDR2 SNEGSKA (reference sequence). The CDR3 loop is CSASSYEQYF. The CDR3 DNA reads TGCAGTGCTAGTTCGTACGAGCAGTACTTC.

This chain joins TRBV4-1 and TRBJ2-1; 12 nucleotides align to TRBD2. CDR1 MGHRA and CDR2 YSYEKL come from the germline V gene. V lost 4 bases, J lost 4 bases, and 2 bases stayed unmatched. This CDR3 region has 15 residues. Here the CDR3 reads CASSPGLAGYNEQFF. The DNA of the CDR3 is TGCGCCAGCAGCCCGGGACTAGCGGGTTACAATGAGCAGTTCTTC.

Worth noting for this clone: A far more abundant clone sits one base away, making this likely a read error. The V gene is TRBV6-5, the J gene TRBJ2-1; 10 bases match TRBD2. Germline CDR1 and CDR2: MNHEY and SVGAGI. J lost 3 bases, V lost 6 bases, and 5 bases had no gene match. The CDR3 runs to 15 residues. This chain's CDR3 is CASSQGLADYNEQFF. The CDR3 DNA sequence: TGTGCCAGCAGCCAAGGACTAGCGGACTACAATGAGCAGTTCTTC.

This chain joins TRBV28 and TRBJ2-7, with a weak D call TRBD1 (5 bases). This CDR3 contains 14 residues. CDR1 is MDHEN, CDR2 SYDVKM, per germline. The ends were cut back, 7 bases at V and 2 bases at J, with 15 bases in the middle. The CDR3 nucleotides read TGTGCCAGCACCTACTTGGGGCAGCCCTACGAGCAGTACTTC. Amino acid sequence: CASTYLGQPYEQYF.

The CDR3 is CASSQVVHGEAFF. The CDR3 DNA sequence: TGTGCCAGCAGCCAGGTGGTTCACGGTGAAGCTTTCTTT. The V and J genes are TRBV7-3 and TRBJ1-1, with D unclear. Germline lookup yields CDR1 SGHTA and CDR2 FQGTGA. V was cut by 5 bases and J by 7 bases, with 14 bases left in between. This CDR3 is 13 amino acids long.

V gene TRBV19 combines with J gene TRBJ2-7, with 13 bases identical to TRBD2. The CDR3 is 15 residues long. In germline, CDR1 is LNHDA, CDR2 SQIVND (reference sequence). Losses at the gene ends were 4 bases for V and 4 bases for J; bases not matched to a gene: 4. The DNA of the CDR3 is TGTGCCAGTAGTAGGACTAGCGGGAGAGGGTACGAGCAGTACTTC. This encodes CASSRTSGRGYEQYF.

The chain couples TRBV10-1 to TRBJ2-3; a possible D gene is TRBD2 (5 bases). Germline CDR1 reads WNHNN; CDR2 reads SYGVQD (reference sequence). Trimming shortened V by 6 bases and J by 0 bases, and 19 bases separated the two germline ends. The CDR3 has 17 amino acids. The CDR3 here is CASREECGAPSTDTQYF. The CDR3 DNA reads as TGCGCCAGCAGGGAGGAGTGTGGAGCGCCTAGCACAGATACGCAGTATTTT.